Following are 23 T cell receptor beta chains from one sample sequenced in a study of T cells in Graves' hyperthyroidism and ophthalmopathy. RNA transcripts yielded amplified TCR beta CDR3 regions. TCR CDR3 underwent first-round RT-PCR with the HTBI primer set. From the multiplex PCR reads, TCRdb called clonotypes with MiXCR, one entry per CDR3 protein. The sample holds about 770,000 distinct CDR3 sequences, 15% to 20% seen once. Sequencing was performed on blood. The receptors shown here come from a woman aged 50 to 65 with Graves' hyperthyroidism that later progressed to Graves' ophthalmopathy.

In this sample, this clonotype turned up a few times. The chain recombines TRBV5-1 with TRBJ2-1, with D maybe TRBD1 (5 bases). Per germline, CDR1 SGHRS and CDR2 YFSETQ. The CDR3 loop spans 14 amino acids. V dropped 2 bases and J dropped 5 bases, with 11 bases sitting between them. The CDR3 here is CASSLVQDNNEQFF. In DNA form, the CDR3 reads TGCGCCAGCAGCTTAGTTCAGGACAACAATGAGCAGTTCTTC.

This clonotype has at least ten counts. The chain links TRBV19 to TRBJ1-5; D gene uncertain. The CDR3 covers 14 residues. Trimming left V 5 bases short and J 11 bases short, with 19 bases between. CDR1 is LNHDA and CDR2 is SQIVND in the germline V gene (reference sequence). The CDR3 nucleotides read TGTGCCAGTAGTCCCCCTCGCCTACCCCAGGCCCAGCATTTT. Translating gives CASSPPRLPQAQHF.

In its sample, this clonotype was seen many times. This chain connects TRBV20-1 to TRBJ2-7; D remains ambiguous. The CDR3 is 11 amino acids. Per the germline V gene, CDR1 is DFQATT and CDR2 is SNEGSKA (reference sequence). V shed 6 bases and J shed 9 bases, with 15 bases lying between them. CDR3 in DNA: TGCAGTGCCGCCCACCCTTTGGGGCAGTACTTC. Protein: CSAAHPLGQYF.

This clonotype has a count of ten or more. The chain has TRBV7-2 and TRBJ1-1, with D possibly being TRBD1 (5 bases). Germline-derived CDR1 and CDR2 are SGHTA and FQGNSA. The V end lost 2 bases, the J end lost 1 base, and 8 bases lay between the germline ends. The CDR3 covers 14 residues. The CDR3 spells CASSLQGWNTEAFF. The DNA of the CDR3 is TGTGCCAGCAGCTTACAGGGTTGGAACACTGAAGCTTTCTTT.

The gene calls are TRBV11-3 and TRBJ2-2, with D possibly matching TRBD1 (6 bases). Germline V lookup: CDR1 SGHNT, CDR2 YENEEA. The CDR3 has 13 residues. Trimming stripped 6 bases from V and 4 bases from J, with 9 bases between. CDR3 coding DNA: TGTGCCAGCAGGGACAGTTTCACCGGGGAGCTGTTTTTT. It encodes CASRDSFTGELFF.

In its sample, this clonotype was seen a few times. The rearrangement links TRBV6-5 to TRBJ1-1; D is unclear. Trimming removed 0 bases from V and 10 bases from J, with 9 bases in between. The CDR3 has 12 amino acids. CDR1 is MNHEY, CDR2 SVGAGI, per germline. This chain's CDR3 is CASSYSKNLAFF. Written as DNA, the CDR3 is TGTGCCAGCAGTTACTCGAAAAACCTAGCTTTCTTT.

The table lists this clonotype with many counts. This chain links TRBV12-3 or TRBV12-4 with TRBJ2-3; possible D gene TRBD2, 5 bases. The length of the CDR3 is 15 residues. V was clipped by 0 bases and J by 2 bases, with 9 bases between them. The CDR3 DNA follows: TGTGCCAGCAGTTTAGCCGGGGATTACACAGATACGCAGTATTTT. This codes for CASSLAGDYTDTQYF.

V is TRBV27 and J is TRBJ1-2, with D hard to call. The CDR3 has 13 amino acids. Between the trimmed V and J ends, which lost 5 bases and 3 bases, there was a span of 10 bases. Germline V lookup: CDR1 MNHEY, CDR2 SMNVEV (reference sequence). CDR3 residues: CASSRDKYYGYTF. The CDR3 DNA is TGTGCCAGCAGTCGTGACAAGTACTATGGCTACACCTTC.

The chain combines TRBV10-3 with TRBJ2-2; 7 positions agree with TRBD2. The CDR3 contains 19 residues. V trimming: 8 bases; J trimming: 5 bases; junction bases outside the gene matches: 23. Germline V gives CDR1 ENHRY, CDR2 SYGVKD. The CDR3 is CAIERRAGTSVEGTGELFF. In nucleotides, the CDR3 is TGTGCCATCGAAAGGCGGGCCGGTACTAGCGTAGAAGGTACCGGGGAGCTGTTTTTT.

The chain has TRBV27 and TRBJ1-1; D perhaps matches TRBD1 (6 bases). Trimming took 2 bases from V and 7 from J, leaving 14 bases between them. The CDR3 totals 14 residues. The germline V gene has CDR1 MNHEY and CDR2 SMNVEV (reference sequence). CDR3 nucleotides: TGTGCCAGCAGTTTACAGGGGTCTTTCATTGAAGCTTTCTTT. Residues: CASSLQGSFIEAFF.

The sample holds a few counts of this clonotype. This chain connects TRBV10-3 to TRBJ2-1; 9 bases are shared with TRBD1. The CDR3 has 12 amino acids. Per the germline V gene, CDR1 is ENHRY and CDR2 is SYGVKD. The trim removed 7 bases at V and 10 bases at J, leaving 5 bases unmatched. The CDR3 is CAITGTGNEQFF. The CDR3 DNA follows: TGTGCCATCACCGGGACAGGGAACGAGCAGTTCTTC.

This clonotype was detected only once. This clone may be a read error of a much larger clone one base away. J is TRBJ2-1 and V is TRBV12-3 or TRBV12-4; 9 bases agree with TRBD2. The CDR3 covers 15 residues. Losses at the gene ends were 1 base for V and 9 bases for J; bases not matched to a gene: 7. The CDR3 spells CASSLVLAGSPEQFF. The CDR3 region has the DNA TGTGCCAGCAGTTTAGTTCTAGCGGGGTCTCCTGAGCAGTTCTTC.

This sequence joins TRBV3-1 and TRBJ2-3, with TRBD1 as a possible D gene (5 bases). V dropped 1 base and J dropped 2 bases, with 10 bases sitting between them. This CDR3 spans 15 amino acids. CDR1 LGHDT and CDR2 YNNKEL come from the germline V gene (reference sequence). Here the CDR3 reads CASSQGDSYTDTQYF. CDR3 sequence (DNA): TGTGCCAGCAGCCAAGGCGACAGTTACACAGATACGCAGTATTTT.

This clonotype was counted at least ten times. The V and J genes are TRBV9 and TRBJ2-5; perhaps TRBD1 as D (6 bases). Trimming stripped 4 bases from V and 0 bases from J, with 16 bases between. Germline V gives CDR1 SGDLS, CDR2 YYNGEE. The CDR3 is 16 residues long. CDR3 region: CASSQGQHMYQETQYF. CDR3 DNA: TGTGCCAGCAGCCAGGGACAACACATGTACCAAGAGACCCAGTACTTC.

The J gene is TRBJ2-5, the V gene TRBV5-5, with D uncertain. Germline CDR1 is SGHKS and CDR2 is YYEKEE (reference sequence). V lost 2 bases, J lost 4 bases, and 9 bases lay in between. The CDR3 is made up of 13 amino acids. In DNA, the CDR3 is TGTGCCAGCAGCTTTCACCCCCCAGAGACCCAGTACTTC. Translation gives CASSFHPPETQYF.

J is TRBJ1-1 and V is TRBV20-1; no reliable D call. CDR3 size: 17 residues. Germline values: CDR1 DFQATT, CDR2 SNEGSKA (reference sequence). V was cut by 2 bases and J by 0 bases, with 19 bases left in between. The CDR3 nucleotides are TGCAGTGCTAGACTACTTACAGTTAGCCCCATGAACACTGAAGCTTTCTTT. Translating gives CSARLLTVSPMNTEAFF.

There are many counts of this clonotype. CDR3 DNA sequence: TGTGCCAGCAGTCTTGGACAGGGGGATGGCTACACCTTC. It encodes CASSLGQGDGYTF. The chain couples TRBV12-3 or TRBV12-4 to TRBJ1-2; 10 nucleotides line up with TRBD1. This CDR3 is built from 13 residues. The junction had 3 bases not matched to a gene; V was cut back by 5 bases and J by 6 bases.

There are a few counts of this clonotype. The chain carries TRBV29-1 and TRBJ1-2, with D perhaps TRBD1 (6 bases). The germline V gene encodes CDR1 SQVTM and CDR2 ANQGSEA. This CDR3 has 14 amino acids. The ends were cut back, 0 bases at V and 4 bases at J, with 12 bases in the middle. The CDR3, as DNA: TGCAGCGTTGAAGAGGCGGGGGCTCCCTATGGCTACACCTTC. This codes for CSVEEAGAPYGYTF.

This clonotype showed up just a few times. J is TRBJ1-2 and V is TRBV6-1; D call uncertain. The CDR3 is made up of 11 amino acids. With 8 bases removed from V and 7 bases from J, the gap between germline ends came to 11 bases. Germline assignment: CDR1 MNHNS and CDR2 SASEGT. DNA for the CDR3: TGTGCCAGCCTTTGGACGTTTGGCTACACCTTC. It translates to CASLWTFGYTF.

This clonotype was seen repeatedly, ten times or more. The chain combines TRBV2 with TRBJ1-1; possibly TRBD1 for D (6 bases). Germline-derived CDR1 and CDR2 are SNHLY and FYNNEI. V lost 5 bases to trimming and J lost 3 bases, with 19 bases between them. There are 16 residues in the CDR3. The CDR3 region is CASSLPAGALDTEAFF. The CDR3 DNA is TGTGCCAGCAGTCTTCCTGCAGGGGCGTTGGACACTGAAGCTTTCTTT.

Concerning this clonotype: Given a much more abundant clone one base away, this may be a read error. The chain combines TRBV6-2 or TRBV6-3 with TRBJ2-3; tentative D call: TRBD1 (6 bases). The length of the CDR3 is 13 residues. Germline CDR1 is MNHEY and CDR2 is SVGEGT. DNA of the CDR3: TGTGCCAGCAGGAAGGACAGCACAGATACGCAGTGTTTT. As protein: CASRKDSTDTQCF.

This clonotype appeared a few times. V and J are TRBV20-1 and TRBJ2-4; the D is unclear. Trimming removed 4 bases from V and 5 bases from J, with 6 bases in between. CDR1 and CDR2 from the germline V gene are DFQATT and SNEGSKA (reference sequence). This CDR3 is built from 11 residues. The CDR3 loop reads CSATAQNIQYF. The CDR3 region has the DNA TGCAGTGCTACAGCTCAAAACATTCAGTACTTC.

The chain links TRBV27 to TRBJ1-3; possible D gene TRBD1, 6 bases. Trimming removed 6 bases at V and 2 bases at J, with 14 bases between. The CDR3 extends over 15 amino acids. Germline lookup yields CDR1 MNHEY and CDR2 SMNVEV (reference sequence). The CDR3 reads CASSDSGATGNTIYF. The CDR3 bases are TGTGCCAGCAGCGATTCAGGGGCGACTGGAAACACCATATATTTT.